A selection of T cell receptor beta chains follows, all from one sample in a study of blood T cell repertoires in COVID-19. Using immunoSEQ multiplex PCR, the repertoire was profiled, and TCRdb retains in-frame clones only, with some absent. The repertoire consists of about 350,000 clones, with approximately 89% occurring once and the leading ten covering about 5.2%. Sample: PBMCs or T cells enriched from blood (not recorded which). Every receptor here comes from a woman aged 25 to 45 who had recovered from COVID-19. Each CDR3 is given with its conserved first and last residue. The order of the fields is J gene, clone size, D gene, V gene, CDR3 protein, CDR3 DNA. D genes are given only for firm matches. Clone size, where shown, is once, few, many, or a class for clones that have expanded.

>TRBJ2-1|NA|NA|TRBV12-3/TRBV12-4
CASSLVVYEQFF
TGTGCCAGCAGCCTTGTCGTTTATGAGCAGTTCTTC
>TRBJ1-1|NA|NA|TRBV3-1/TRBV3-2
CASSQRRNTEAFF
TGTGCCAGCAGCCAAAGGAGGAACACTGAAGCTTTCTTT
>TRBJ1-1|NA|TRBD1|TRBV18
CASSPRQGVETEAFF
TGTGCCAGCTCACCAAGACAGGGAGTTGAGACTGAAGCTTTCTTT
>TRBJ1-2|NA|NA|TRBV5-1
CASSLSTGNYGYTF
TGCGCCAGCAGCTTGTCGACAGGAAACTATGGCTACACCTTC
>TRBJ1-2|NA|NA|TRBV5-4
CASSLGQERFYGYTF
TGTGCCAGCAGCTTGGGACAGGAGAGATTCTATGGCTACACCTTC
>TRBJ1-5|NA|NA|TRBV15
CATSIALGFAQPQHF
TGTGCCACCAGCATAGCCCTCGGCTTTGCTCAGCCCCAGCATTTT
>TRBJ1-6|once|TRBD1|TRBV14
CASSRQGARSPLHF
TGTGCCAGCAGTAGACAGGGGGCCCGTTCACCCCTCCACTTT
>TRBJ1-2|NA|TRBD1|TRBV5-1
CASSQGQGARGYTF
TGCGCCAGCAGCCAGGGACAGGGGGCGCGGGGCTACACCTTC
>TRBJ1-2|few|TRBD1|TRBV10-1
CARDSDRETIYGYTF
TGCGCCAGGGACTCAGACAGGGAGACAATCTATGGCTACACCTTC
>TRBJ1-5|NA|TRBD1|TRBV2
CASSSDRGGNQPQHF
TGTGCCAGCAGTTCGGACAGGGGAGGCAATCAGCCCCAGCATTTT
>TRBJ1-5|NA|NA|TRBV4-2
CASSQSDSHDQPQHF
TGTGCCAGCAGCCAATCCGACAGCCATGATCAGCCCCAGCATTTT
>TRBJ1-2|NA|TRBD1|TRBV2
CASSRRTGPNYGYTF
TGTGCCAGCAGCCGTCGGACAGGGCCGAACTATGGCTACACCTTC
>TRBJ1-2|NA|TRBD1|TRBV11-2
CASSLMAGGTGYGYTF
TGTGCCAGCAGCTTAATGGCAGGGGGCACGGGGTATGGCTACACCTTC
>TRBJ2-1|NA|NA|TRBV7-3
CASSPVPSYNEQFF
TGTGCCAGCAGCCCAGTTCCCTCCTACAATGAGCAGTTCTTC
>TRBJ1-1|NA|TRBD1|TRBV5-1
CASSPQGGTVIAEAFF
TGCGCCAGCAGCCCCCAAGGGGGGACAGTGATCGCTGAAGCTTTCTTT
>TRBJ1-6|NA|NA|TRBV19
CASRRVLHNSPLHF
TGTGCCAGCCGCAGGGTTTTACATAATTCACCCCTCCACTTT
>TRBJ1-1|NA|NA|TRBV6-5
CASSSSQSARGKAFF
TGTGCCAGCAGTTCCTCCCAAAGCGCTAGGGGGAAAGCTTTCTTT
>TRBJ2-2|NA|NA|TRBV29-1
CSVEDREGGELFF
TGCAGCGTTGAAGATCGAGAGGGCGGGGAGCTGTTTTTT
>TRBJ2-7|once|TRBD1|TRBV27
CASSPLARDRDYEQYF
TGTGCCAGCAGTCCGCTTGCCAGGGACAGGGACTACGAGCAGTACTTC
>TRBJ1-1|NA|NA|TRBV5-1
CASSPRTVRNTEAFF
TGCGCCAGCAGCCCCAGGACAGTGAGGAACACTGAAGCTTTCTTT
>TRBJ1-5|few|TRBD1|TRBV19
CASMVGTGSQPQHF
TGTGCCAGTATGGTTGGGACAGGGAGTCAGCCCCAGCATTTT
>TRBJ1-5|NA|TRBD1|TRBV27
CASRLDREGGQPQHF
TGTGCCAGCAGGCTCGACAGGGAAGGCGGGCAGCCCCAGCATTTT